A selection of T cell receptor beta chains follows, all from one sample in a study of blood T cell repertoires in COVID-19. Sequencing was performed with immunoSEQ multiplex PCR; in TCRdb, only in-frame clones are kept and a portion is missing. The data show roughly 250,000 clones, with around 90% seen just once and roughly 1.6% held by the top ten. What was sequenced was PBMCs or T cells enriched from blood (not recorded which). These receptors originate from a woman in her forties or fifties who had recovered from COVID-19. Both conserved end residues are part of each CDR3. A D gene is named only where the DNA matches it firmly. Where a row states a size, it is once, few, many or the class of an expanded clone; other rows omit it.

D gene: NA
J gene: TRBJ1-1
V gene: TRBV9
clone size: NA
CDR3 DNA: TGTGCCAGCAGCGTAGACGGGTGGCCGGACACTGAAGCTTTCTTT
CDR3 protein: CASSVDGWPDTEAFF

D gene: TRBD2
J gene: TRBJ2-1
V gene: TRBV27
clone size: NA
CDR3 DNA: TGTGCCAGCAGCCCGGGACTAGCGTCATACAATGAGCAGTTCTTC
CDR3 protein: CASSPGLASYNEQFF

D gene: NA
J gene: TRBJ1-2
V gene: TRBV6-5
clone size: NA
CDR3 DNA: TGTGCCAGCAGTTCCGGGTTTGGCTACACCTTC
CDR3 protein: CASSSGFGYTF

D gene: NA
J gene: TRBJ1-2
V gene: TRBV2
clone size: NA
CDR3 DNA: TGTGCCAGCACGCTCGTACGAGGCCTTTATGGCTACACCTTC
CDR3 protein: CASTLVRGLYGYTF

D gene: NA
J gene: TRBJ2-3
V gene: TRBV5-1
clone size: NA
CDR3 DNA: TGCGCCAGCAGCGCGACTTTCACAGATACGCAGTATTTT
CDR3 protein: CASSATFTDTQYF

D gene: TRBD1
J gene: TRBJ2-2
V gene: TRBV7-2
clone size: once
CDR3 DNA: TGTGCCAGCAGCTCTCCGGTTCTGGGGACAGTAGCCGGGGAGCTGTTTTTT
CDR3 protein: CASSSPVLGTVAGELFF

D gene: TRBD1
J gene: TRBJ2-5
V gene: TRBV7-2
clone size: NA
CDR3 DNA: TGTGCCAGCAGCCAACCTCCGGGACAGGGAATCGAGACCCAGTACTTC
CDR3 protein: CASSQPPGQGIETQYF

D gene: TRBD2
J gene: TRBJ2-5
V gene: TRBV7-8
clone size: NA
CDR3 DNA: TGTGCCAGCAGGCCTGGCGGGAGTTTGGAGACCCAGTACTTC
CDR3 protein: CASRPGGSLETQYF

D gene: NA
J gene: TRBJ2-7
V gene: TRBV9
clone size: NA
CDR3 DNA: TGTGCCAGCAGCGTAGGTGCAGGACTCGAGCAGTACTTC
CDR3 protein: CASSVGAGLEQYF

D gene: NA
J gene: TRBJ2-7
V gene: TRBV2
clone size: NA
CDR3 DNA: TGTGCCAGCAGTGATTTTAGGCAGTACTTC
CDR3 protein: CASSDFRQYF

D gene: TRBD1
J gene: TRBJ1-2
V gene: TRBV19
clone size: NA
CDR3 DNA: TGTGCCAGTAGTACGGGACAGGGAAGTTGGGGCTACACCTTC
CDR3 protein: CASSTGQGSWGYTF

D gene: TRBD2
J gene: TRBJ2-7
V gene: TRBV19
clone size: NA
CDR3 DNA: TGTGCCACACGGACTAGCGGGAGAGGCTCCTACTACGAGCAGTACTTC
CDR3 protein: CATRTSGRGSYYEQYF

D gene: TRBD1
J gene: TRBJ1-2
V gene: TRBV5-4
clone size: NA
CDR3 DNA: TGTGCCAGCAGCGTTGGCTCGGACAGGGGCATGAAAGGCTACACCTTC
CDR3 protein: CASSVGSDRGMKGYTF

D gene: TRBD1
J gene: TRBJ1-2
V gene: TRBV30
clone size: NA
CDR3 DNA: TGTGCCTGGAGTGTAGGGGGCGGCTATGGCTACACCTTC
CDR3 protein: CAWSVGGGYGYTF

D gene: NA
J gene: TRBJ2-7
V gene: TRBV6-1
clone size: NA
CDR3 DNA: TGTGCCAGCAGTGAAATGGCAGGGGACGAGCAGTACTTC
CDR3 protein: CASSEMAGDEQYF

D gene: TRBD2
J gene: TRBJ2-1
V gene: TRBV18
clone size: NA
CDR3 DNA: TGTGCCAGCTCATTACAGACTAGCGGAGTGGGTAGGGGGAATGAGCAGTTCTTC
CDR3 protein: CASSLQTSGVGRGNEQFF

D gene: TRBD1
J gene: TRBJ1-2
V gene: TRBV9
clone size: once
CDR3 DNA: TGTGCCAGCAGCGTAGGTCCAGGGGGCCACTATGGCTACACCTTC
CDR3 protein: CASSVGPGGHYGYTF

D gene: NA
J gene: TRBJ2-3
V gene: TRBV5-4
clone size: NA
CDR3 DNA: TGTGCCAGCTCCGGGGCAGATACGCAGTATTTT
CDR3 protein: CASSGADTQYF

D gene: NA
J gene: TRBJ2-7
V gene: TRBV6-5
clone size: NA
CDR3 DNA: TGTGCCAGCAGTTACTCCGCGGGAAGGGGCGGCCACGAGCAGTACTTC
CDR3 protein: CASSYSAGRGGHEQYF

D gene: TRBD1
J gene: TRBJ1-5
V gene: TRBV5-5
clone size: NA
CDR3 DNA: TGTGCCAGCAGCGGGACAGGGGGTGGGGTGGGCAATCAGCCCCAGCATTTT
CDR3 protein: CASSGTGGGVGNQPQHF

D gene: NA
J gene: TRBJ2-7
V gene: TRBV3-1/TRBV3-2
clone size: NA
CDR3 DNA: TGTGCCAGCAGCCCCGGGGAAGGAGAGCAGTACTTC
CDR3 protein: CASSPGEGEQYF

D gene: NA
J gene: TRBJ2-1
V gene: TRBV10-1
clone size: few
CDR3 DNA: TGCGCCAGCAGTGAGAGGCTCCTACCGGGGGAGCAGTTCTTC
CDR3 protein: CASSERLLPGEQFF

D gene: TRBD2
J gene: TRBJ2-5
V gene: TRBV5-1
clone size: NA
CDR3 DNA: TGCGCCAGCAGCCCGACTAGCGGACAAGAGACCCAGTACTTC
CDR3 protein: CASSPTSGQETQYF

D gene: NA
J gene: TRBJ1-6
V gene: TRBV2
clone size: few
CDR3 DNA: TGTGCCAGCCGGGGAACCCACTCTCCCAATTCACCCCTCCACTTT
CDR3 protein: CASRGTHSPNSPLHF

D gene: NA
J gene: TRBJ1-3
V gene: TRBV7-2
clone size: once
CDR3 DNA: TGTGCCAGCAGCAATAGACAGGGAAACACCATATATTTT
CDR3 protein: CASSNRQGNTIYF

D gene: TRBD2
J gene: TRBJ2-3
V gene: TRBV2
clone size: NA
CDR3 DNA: TGTGCCAGCAGTCCGGGACTAGCGATGACAGATACGCAGTATTTT
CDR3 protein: CASSPGLAMTDTQYF

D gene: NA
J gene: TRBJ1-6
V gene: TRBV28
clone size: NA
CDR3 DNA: TGTGCCAGCTGGGGCTTCGGACCCAACTCCTATAATTCACCCCTCCACTTT
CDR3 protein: CASWGFGPNSYNSPLHF

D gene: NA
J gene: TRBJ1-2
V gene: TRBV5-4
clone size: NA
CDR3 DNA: TGTGCCAGCAGCTTGGGAGCCAACTATGGCTACACCTTC
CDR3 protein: CASSLGANYGYTF

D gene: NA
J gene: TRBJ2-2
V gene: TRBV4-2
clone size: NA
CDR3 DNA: TGTGCCAGCAGCCGATACAGGGGAGGCGGGGAGCTGTTTTTT
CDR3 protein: CASSRYRGGGELFF

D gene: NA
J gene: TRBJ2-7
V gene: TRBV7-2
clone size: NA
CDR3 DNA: TGTGCCAGCAGCTTTTCGCCGACAGGTTCCTACGAGCAGTACTTC
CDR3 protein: CASSFSPTGSYEQYF

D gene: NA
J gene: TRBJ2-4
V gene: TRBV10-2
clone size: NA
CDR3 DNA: TGCGCCAGCAGTCTTCGGGAAAACATTCAGTACTTC
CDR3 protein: CASSLRENIQYF

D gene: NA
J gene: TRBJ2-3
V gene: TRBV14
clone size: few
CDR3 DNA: TGTGCCAGCGACGACGGGATGGGAGATACGCAGTATTTT
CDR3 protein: CASDDGMGDTQYF

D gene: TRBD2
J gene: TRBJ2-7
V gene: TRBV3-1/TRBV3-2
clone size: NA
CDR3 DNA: TGTGCCAGCAGCTCCTCGGGACTAGCGAGGGAGCAGTACTTC
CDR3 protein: CASSSSGLAREQYF

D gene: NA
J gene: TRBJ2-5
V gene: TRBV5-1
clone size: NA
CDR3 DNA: TGCGCCAGCAGCAGGACAGTCGTGGAGGAAGAGACCCAGTACTTC
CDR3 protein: CASSRTVVEEETQYF

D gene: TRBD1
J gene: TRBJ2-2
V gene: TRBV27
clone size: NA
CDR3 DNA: TGTGCCAGCAGTGTTGACAGGGTGGGCGCCGGGGAGCTGTTTTTT
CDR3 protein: CASSVDRVGAGELFF

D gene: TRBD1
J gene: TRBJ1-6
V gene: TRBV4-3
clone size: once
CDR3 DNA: TGCGCCAGCAGCCAAGTCTACGACAGGGTCTCCTATAATTCACCCCTCCACTTT
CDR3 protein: CASSQVYDRVSYNSPLHF

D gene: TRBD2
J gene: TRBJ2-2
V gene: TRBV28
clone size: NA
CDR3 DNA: TGTGCCAGCAGAAAGGAGTTTCTAGCGGGCACCGGGGAGCTGTTTTTT
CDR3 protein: CASRKEFLAGTGELFF

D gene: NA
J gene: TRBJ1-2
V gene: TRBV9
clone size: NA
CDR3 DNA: TGTGCCAGCAGAGCCAAGGGGCAGGGCTATGGCTACACCTTC
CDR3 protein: CASRAKGQGYGYTF

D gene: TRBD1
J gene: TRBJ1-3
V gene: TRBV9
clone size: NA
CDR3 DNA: TGTGCCAGCTCAGGGGCCTACAGGGGGCCTGGAAACACCATATATTTT
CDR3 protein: CASSGAYRGPGNTIYF

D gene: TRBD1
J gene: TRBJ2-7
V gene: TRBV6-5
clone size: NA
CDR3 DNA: TGTGCCAGCAGCAGACAGGGGTCCTACGAGCAGTACTTC
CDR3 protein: CASSRQGSYEQYF

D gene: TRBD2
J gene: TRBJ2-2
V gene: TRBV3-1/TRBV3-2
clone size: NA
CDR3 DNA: TGTGCCAGTGGATTAGCGGGAGGGACCGGCGGGGAGCTGTTTTTT
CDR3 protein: CASGLAGGTGGELFF

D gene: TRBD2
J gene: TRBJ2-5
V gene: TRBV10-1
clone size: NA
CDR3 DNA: TGCGCCAGCAGTGAGGGGTCGGGAGGTGGGGAGACCCAGTACTTC
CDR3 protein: CASSEGSGGGETQYF

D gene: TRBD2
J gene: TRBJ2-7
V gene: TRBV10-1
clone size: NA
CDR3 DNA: TGCGCCAGCAGTGAGTCGGGGGGGGAGGGGCGCTACGAGCAGTACTTC
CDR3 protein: CASSESGGEGRYEQYF

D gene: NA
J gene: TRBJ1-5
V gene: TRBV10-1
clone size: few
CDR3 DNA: TGCGCCAGCAGTGAGTCGTCAGGGAGCAATCAGCCCCAGCATTTT
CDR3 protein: CASSESSGSNQPQHF

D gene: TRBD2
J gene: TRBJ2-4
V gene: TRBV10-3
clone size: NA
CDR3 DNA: TGTGCCATCAGCGTTGGGGCGGGAGGGACAAAAAACATTCAGTACTTC
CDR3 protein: CAISVGAGGTKNIQYF

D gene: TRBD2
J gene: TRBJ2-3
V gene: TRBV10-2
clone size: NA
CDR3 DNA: TGCGCCAGCGGGGAAGCTAGCGGGAGTTTAGGGGGCACAGATACGCAGTATTTT
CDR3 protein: CASGEASGSLGGTDTQYF

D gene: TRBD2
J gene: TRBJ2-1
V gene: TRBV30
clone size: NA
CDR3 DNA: TGTGCCTGGAGTGGCGTTAGCGGGAGGGCGGGTCAGTTCTTC
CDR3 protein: CAWSGVSGRAGQFF

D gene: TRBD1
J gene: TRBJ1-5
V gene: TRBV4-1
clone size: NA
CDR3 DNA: TGCGCCAGCAGCCAATCCGGGACAGGAGTCAATCAGCCCCAGCATTTT
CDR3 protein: CASSQSGTGVNQPQHF

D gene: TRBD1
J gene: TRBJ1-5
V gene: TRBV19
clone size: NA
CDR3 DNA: TGTGCCAGTAGTATATCTCTTGTGACAGGGAGTTGGGGTCAGCCCCAGCATTTT
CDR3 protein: CASSISLVTGSWGQPQHF

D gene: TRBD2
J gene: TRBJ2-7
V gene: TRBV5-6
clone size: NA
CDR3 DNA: TGTGCCAGCAGCTCTGGACTAGTGCACGAGCAGTACTTC
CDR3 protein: CASSSGLVHEQYF

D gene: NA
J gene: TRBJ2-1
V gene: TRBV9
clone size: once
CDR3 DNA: TGTGCCAGCAGCGAGTTACGGGTCAGCCTTGAGCAGTTCTTC
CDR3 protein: CASSELRVSLEQFF

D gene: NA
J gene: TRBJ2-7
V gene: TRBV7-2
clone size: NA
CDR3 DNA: TGTGCCAGCAGCTTACAATCCGGACAGATCTCCTACGAGCAGTACTTC
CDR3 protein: CASSLQSGQISYEQYF

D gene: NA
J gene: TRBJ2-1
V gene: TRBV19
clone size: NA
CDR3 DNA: TGTGCCAGTAGTATACAGGGTCATTCCTACAATGAGCAGTTCTTC
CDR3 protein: CASSIQGHSYNEQFF

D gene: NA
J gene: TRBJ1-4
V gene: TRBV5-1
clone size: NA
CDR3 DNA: TGCGCCAGCAGCCCGGGCGGGAGTGGTGAAAAACTGTTTTTT
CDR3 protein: CASSPGGSGEKLFF

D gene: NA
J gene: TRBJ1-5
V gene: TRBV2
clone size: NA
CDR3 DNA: TGTGCCAGCAAGTCGAGCCTCGGCAATCAGCCCCAGCATTTT
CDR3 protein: CASKSSLGNQPQHF

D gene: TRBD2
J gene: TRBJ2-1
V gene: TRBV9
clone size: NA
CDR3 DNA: TGTGCCAGCAGCGTAGCAGGACTAGCGGGATCCAATGAGCAGTTCTTC
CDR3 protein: CASSVAGLAGSNEQFF

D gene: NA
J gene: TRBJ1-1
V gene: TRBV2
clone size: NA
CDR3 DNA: TGTGCCAGCAGCGCATTCCGGGACACTGAAGCTTTCTTT
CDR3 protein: CASSAFRDTEAFF